This TCR beta chain was sequenced for a study of blood T cells in healthy people across ages. With a J-beta primer mix and a sample-barcoded 5' primer, a second PCR ran roughly 6 to 11 cycles. A template-switch adaptor that had 12 random nucleotides put a tag on each cDNA molecule. MiXCR, applied by TCRdb to the 5' RACE reads, yields one record per CDR3 protein. The table has about a million distinct CDR3 sequences, roughly two fifths seen once; the top ten hold under 15%. The germline V gene encodes CDR1 SNHLY and CDR2 FYNNEI. CDR3 length equals 15 residues. V lost 6 bases, J lost 15 bases, and 19 bases stayed unmatched.

The receptor comes from a man aged 18 to 29 in good health. The V gene is TRBV2, the J gene TRBJ2-4; 8 nucleotides agree with TRBD1. Sequencing was done on a sample of blood. The DNA for the CDR3 is TGTGCCAGCAGCCCTCTGACAGGGGTCTCCTACGAGCGGTACTTC. Translating gives CASSPLTGVSYERYF. Combining the CDR3 with reference TRBV2 and TRBJ2-4 gives the whole variable domain EPEVTQTPSHQVTQMGQEVILRCVPISNHLYFYWYRQILGQKVEFLVSFYNNEISEKSEIFDDQFSVERPDGSNFTLKIRSTKLEDSAMYFCASSPLTGVSYERYFGAGTRLSVL.